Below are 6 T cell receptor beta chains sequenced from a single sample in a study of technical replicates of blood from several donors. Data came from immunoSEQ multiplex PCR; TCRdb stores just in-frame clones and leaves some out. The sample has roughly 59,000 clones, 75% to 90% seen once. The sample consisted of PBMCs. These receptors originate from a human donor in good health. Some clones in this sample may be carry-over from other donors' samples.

The CDR3 bases are TGTGCCGACCCCATTCTAGCGGGAACAGATACGCAGTATTTT. Translated, it gives CADPILAGTDTQYF. This chain links TRBV27 with TRBJ2-3; TRBD2 matches at 9 bases. V dropped 11 bases and J dropped 3; count of bases not matched to a gene: 9. CDR1 is MNHEY, CDR2 SMNVEV, per germline (reference sequence). The CDR3 spans 14 residues.

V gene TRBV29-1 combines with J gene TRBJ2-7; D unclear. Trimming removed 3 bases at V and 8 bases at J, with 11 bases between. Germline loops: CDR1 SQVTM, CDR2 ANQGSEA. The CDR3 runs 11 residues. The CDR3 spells CSVEMQSKQYF. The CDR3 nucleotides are TGCAGCGTTGAGATGCAGTCCAAGCAGTACTTC.

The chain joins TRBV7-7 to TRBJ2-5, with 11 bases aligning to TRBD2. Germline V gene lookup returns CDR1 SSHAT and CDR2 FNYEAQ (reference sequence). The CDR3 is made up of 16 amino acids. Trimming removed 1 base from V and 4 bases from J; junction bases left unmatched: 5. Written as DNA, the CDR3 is TGTGCCAGCAGCTTAGGGCTAGCGGGGGGACGAGAGACCCAGTACTTC. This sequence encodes CASSLGLAGGRETQYF.

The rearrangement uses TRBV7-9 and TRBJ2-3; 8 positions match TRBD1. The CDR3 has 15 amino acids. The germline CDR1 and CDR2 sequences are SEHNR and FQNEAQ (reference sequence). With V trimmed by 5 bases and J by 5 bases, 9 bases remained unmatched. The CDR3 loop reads CASSATGGQRDTQYF. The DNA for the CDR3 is TGTGCCAGCAGCGCTACAGGGGGGCAGAGAGATACGCAGTATTTT.

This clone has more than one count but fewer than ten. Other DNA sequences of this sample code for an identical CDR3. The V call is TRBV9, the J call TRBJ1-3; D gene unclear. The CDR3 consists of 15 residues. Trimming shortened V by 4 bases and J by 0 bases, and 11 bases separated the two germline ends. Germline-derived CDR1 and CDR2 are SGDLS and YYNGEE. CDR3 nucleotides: TGTGCCAGCAGCCGCGGAGGGAACTCTGGAAACACCATATATTTT. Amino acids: CASSRGGNSGNTIYF.

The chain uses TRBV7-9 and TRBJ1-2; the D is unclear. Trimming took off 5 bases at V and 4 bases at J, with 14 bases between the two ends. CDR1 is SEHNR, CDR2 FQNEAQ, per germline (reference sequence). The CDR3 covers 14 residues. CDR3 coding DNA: TGTGCCAGCAGCCTCACCAGTCTCTTCTATGGCTACACCTTC. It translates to CASSLTSLFYGYTF.